Described below is a single TCR beta chain sequence and its context. At one of its ends the junction is not consistent with the germline gene, which may arise from a read error. This specimen comes from a study of blood T cell repertoires in COVID-19. About the study: The United States, Italy and Spain supplied acute and convalescent COVID-19 samples. PBMCs, B-cell-depleted T cells, or T cells were the source of the cDNA or gDNA that made up the material.

The length of the CDR3 is 13 residues. CDR1 is GTSNPN, CDR2 SVGIG, per germline (reference sequence). In the study's own analysis: The authors estimated nucleated cell counts from reference gene primer amplification. Profiling relied on immunoSEQ multiplex PCR, and the TCRdb table lists in-frame clones only, not all of them. V and J calls plus clone size are reproduced from that table; the DNA served to infer D and trimming. The sample records about 150,000 clones, around nine tenths being singletons. Sequences were obtained from peripheral blood. The TCR comes from a man in his 60s with active or convalescent COVID-19. The J gene is TRBJ1-2, the V gene TRBV30; 10 nucleotides match TRBD1. This chain's CDR3 is CAWQGLPGQGCSF. The DNA for the CDR3 is TGTGCCTGGCAGGGGTTGCCGGGACAGGGGTGCTCCTTC.